A selection of T cell receptor beta chains follows, all from one sample in a study of T cell responses to AZD1222 COVID-19 vaccine. Produced via immunoSEQ multiplex PCR; TCRdb's table is partial and in-frame only. The table has 85,000 to 95,000 clones, approximately 90% seen once. The specimen comprised peripheral blood, sampled 28 days after the second AZD1222 dose. These receptors were obtained from an adult who received the AZD1222 COVID-19 vaccine. CDR3s include the opening cysteine and the closing phenylalanine or tryptophan. Each record gives: CDR3 protein, V gene, clone size, J gene. Rows give clone size only sometimes, using once, few, many, or a class for an expanded clone.

CDR3: CASSQPWAGTGGTQYF; V: TRBV4-1; size: .; J: TRBJ2-3
CDR3: CASSLKDQPQHF; V: TRBV5-4; size: .; J: TRBJ1-5
CDR3: CASSLDLGGTGGYIAEAFF; V: TRBV11-3; size: .; J: TRBJ1-1
CDR3: CASSSTVRRLAVSYEQYF; V: TRBV5-6; size: .; J: TRBJ2-7
CDR3: CASSFLETATQYF; V: TRBV5-4; size: .; J: TRBJ2-5
CDR3: CAWRGRGDNQPQHF; V: TRBV30; size: .; J: TRBJ1-5
CDR3: CASSPQGEKLFF; V: TRBV5-1; size: .; J: TRBJ1-4
CDR3: CASSIGGGEQFF; V: TRBV19; size: .; J: TRBJ2-1
CDR3: CASRAQGVNYGYTF; V: TRBV9; size: .; J: TRBJ1-2
CDR3: CASSSSGPRQYF; V: TRBV6-2/TRBV6-3; size: .; J: TRBJ2-7
CDR3: CATSTFLGGRDEQFF; V: TRBV15; size: once; J: TRBJ2-1
CDR3: CAWSSGQHAGYTF; V: TRBV30; size: few; J: TRBJ1-2
CDR3: CASSLVENEQFF; V: TRBV5-1; size: .; J: TRBJ2-1
CDR3: CASSGQGIRQLKTQYF; V: TRBV2; size: .; J: TRBJ2-5
CDR3: CAWSRDRYEQYF; V: TRBV30; size: few; J: TRBJ2-7
CDR3: CASSLAVQGGYGYTF; V: TRBV11-1; size: .; J: TRBJ1-2
CDR3: CASTETGTGGTNEKLFF; V: TRBV5-1; size: .; J: TRBJ1-4
CDR3: CASSFPFGSGANVLTF; V: TRBV11-3; size: .; J: TRBJ2-6
CDR3: CASSYGQGREKLFF; V: TRBV5-1; size: .; J: TRBJ1-4
CDR3: CATSRDGGRIREINYGYTF; V: TRBV15; size: .; J: TRBJ1-2
CDR3: CAISEGQASSGNTIYF; V: TRBV10-3; size: .; J: TRBJ1-3
CDR3: CASSLVLGAFF; V: TRBV12-3/TRBV12-4; size: .; J: TRBJ1-1
CDR3: CASTQTGTLSSGYTF; V: TRBV19; size: .; J: TRBJ1-2
CDR3: CASSFGDRGWANTEAFF; V: TRBV28; size: .; J: TRBJ1-1
CDR3: CASSSRQGKMFF; V: TRBV19; size: .; J: TRBJ1-4
CDR3: CASSLSRAQPQHF; V: TRBV27; size: .; J: TRBJ1-5
CDR3: CASSPEPSGNTIYF; V: TRBV7-6; size: .; J: TRBJ1-3
CDR3: CASSLSHFLVDSYTF; V: TRBV27; size: once; J: TRBJ1-2
CDR3: CASSLGLPQETQYF; V: TRBV5-1; size: .; J: TRBJ2-5
CDR3: CASSLAGSSDTEAFF; V: TRBV9; size: .; J: TRBJ1-1
CDR3: CASSDPTGNLNTEAFF; V: TRBV6-1; size: .; J: TRBJ1-1
CDR3: CASSLKPDRGQGYEKLFF; V: TRBV5-6; size: .; J: TRBJ1-4
CDR3: CASSLPWGGLGTDTQYF; V: TRBV7-9; size: .; J: TRBJ2-3